This T cell receptor (beta chain) was obtained from a study of T-cell memory formation after mild COVID-19. Study-level findings and limits: Pre-infection memory held some responding clones, suggesting pre-existing cross-reactive T cells responded. Shrinking CD4+ clones were chiefly CM and EM; CD8+ ones were chiefly EMRA.

TCRdb fed the 5' RACE reads into MiXCR, producing one record per CDR3 protein. The repertoire holds a few hundred thousand distinct CDR3 sequences, with approximately 9% as singletons. Trimming stripped 4 bases from V and 0 bases from J, with 13 bases between. Germline V CDR1 and CDR2: SGDLS, YYNGEE. The CDR3 sequence is 15 residues long. As to this clonotype: Its antigen is not known.

The sample taken for sequencing was PBMCs or a T cell subset sorted from them (not recorded which). The receptor comes from a young man who had mild COVID-19 (a few samples of this study predate the infection). Cell type and time point are not known. This chain uses TRBV9 with TRBJ1-2; no firm D call. CDR3 DNA sequence: TGTGCCAGCAGCATGGGGATTGGGACTAACTATGGCTACACCTTC. It translates to CASSMGIGTNYGYTF.